The next 31 T cell receptor beta chains were all read from a single sample in a study of T cell changes during pregnancy in multiple sclerosis. Clones were sequenced by immunoSEQ multiplex PCR, and TCRdb holds only the in-frame ones, with some missing. The sample lists more than 55,000 clones; around 94% were seen once. Source: CD8+ T cells from peripheral blood mononuclear cells, taken after pregnancy. The source is a female donor with multiple sclerosis, enrolled in a pregnancy study.

The chain joins TRBV10-3 to TRBJ2-7, with TRBD2 identical over 11 bases. Germline values: CDR1 ENHRY, CDR2 SYGVKD. The CDR3 has 15 residues. V dropped 3 bases and J dropped 2; count of bases not matched to a gene: 3. CDR3: CAISDLLAGAYEQYF. CDR3 DNA sequence: TGTGCCATCAGTGACCTACTAGCGGGAGCCTACGAGCAGTACTTC.

This chain uses TRBV6-5 with TRBJ2-3; 8 nucleotides line up with TRBD2. The CDR3 spans 14 residues. V gave up 5 bases and J gave up 1 base; unmatched junction bases: 2. Looked up from germline, CDR1 is MNHEY and CDR2 is SVGAGI. The CDR3 here is CASSETSGTDTQYF. CDR3 DNA sequence: TGTGCCAGCAGTGAGACTAGCGGCACAGATACGCAGTATTTT.

The rearrangement uses TRBV28 and TRBJ2-7; 7 nucleotides align to TRBD1. The ends lost 5 bases at V and 7 bases at J; junction bases unmatched: 14. Germline loops: CDR1 MDHEN, CDR2 SYDVKM. This CDR3 has 15 amino acids. CDR3 sequence reads: CASSPRIGGIREQYF. Here the CDR3 DNA reads TGTGCCAGCAGTCCCAGGATAGGGGGCATTAGGGAGCAGTACTTC.

V and J are TRBV28 and TRBJ2-1; 11 bases are a match to TRBD2. Germline V lookup: CDR1 MDHEN, CDR2 SYDVKM. Unmatched junction bases numbered 5, after V lost 4 bases and J lost 3 bases. The CDR3 covers 16 residues. In DNA, the CDR3 is TGTGCCAGCAGTTCTCCGACTAGCGGGAACTACAATGAGCAGTTCTTC. This encodes CASSSPTSGNYNEQFF.

V gene TRBV27 combines with J gene TRBJ2-1, with a weak D call TRBD1 (5 bases). The length of the CDR3 is 13 residues. Trimming removed 6 bases at V and 5 bases at J, with 11 bases between. From germline, CDR1 is MNHEY and CDR2 SMNVEV (reference sequence). The CDR3 region is CASRMTVNNEQFF. CDR3 DNA sequence: TGTGCCAGCAGGATGACAGTAAACAATGAGCAGTTCTTC.

The chain links TRBV5-4 to TRBJ2-1, with TRBD2 identical over 8 bases. The trim removed 1 base at V and 7 bases at J, leaving 10 bases unmatched. Looked up from germline, CDR1 is SGHNT and CDR2 is YYREEE (reference sequence). The length of the CDR3 is 16 residues. The CDR3 region has the DNA TGTGCCAGCAGCTTGAAGCGGGAGACCCTTAGGAATGAGCAGTTCTTC. It specifies CASSLKRETLRNEQFF.

The CDR3 sequence is CASSRIATGARRKETQYF. The CDR3 nucleotides are TGTGCCAGCAGCAGGATCGCAACAGGAGCCCGTCGCAAAGAGACCCAGTACTTC. The V and J genes are TRBV9 and TRBJ2-5, with D perhaps TRBD1 (5 bases). CDR3 length equals 18 residues. Germline V gene lookup returns CDR1 SGDLS and CDR2 YYNGEE. V was clipped by 4 bases and J by 3 bases, with 25 bases between them.

CDR3 DNA: TGTGCCAGCAGCTTGGGTGGACTAGGCTACGAGCAGTACTTC. Translating gives CASSLGGLGYEQYF. The chain has TRBV5-5 and TRBJ2-7, with 7 nucleotides matching TRBD2. Germline trimming cut 0 bases from V and 3 bases from J; bases unmatched to any gene: 3. CDR3 size: 14 residues. Germline V lookup: CDR1 SGHKS, CDR2 YYEKEE (reference sequence). The full variable domain, rest sourced from reference TRBV5-5 and TRBJ2-7, is DAGVTQSPTHLIKTRGQQVTLRCSPISGHKSVSWYQQVLGQGPQFIFQYYEKEERGRGNFPDRFSARQFPNYSSELNVNALLLGDSALYLCASSLGGLGYEQYFGPGTRLTVT.

The genes are TRBV15 and TRBJ2-7, with TRBD1 identical over 7 bases. Germline CDR1 is LNHNV and CDR2 is YYDKDF (reference sequence). The CDR3 has 16 residues. Germline trimming cut 0 bases from V and 4 bases from J; bases unmatched to any gene: 9. The chain's CDR3 is CATSRETGANFYEQYF. CDR3 coding DNA: TGTGCCACCAGCAGAGAAACAGGGGCCAACTTTTACGAGCAGTACTTC.

This sequence joins TRBV23-1 and TRBJ2-1, with 8 nucleotides matching TRBD1. TRBV23-1 is placed among ORFs of uncertain function. After removal of 0 bases from V and 7 bases from J, the junction contained 8 bases not matched to a gene. CDR3 length: 16 amino acids. CDR3 protein: CASSQSEDRGLNEQFF. The CDR3 DNA reads as TGCGCCAGCAGTCAATCAGAAGACAGGGGTCTTAATGAGCAGTTCTTC.

The chain uses TRBV19 and TRBJ2-1; D call uncertain. This CDR3 is built from 13 residues. V was cut by 4 bases and J by 4 bases, with 8 bases left in between. Per germline, CDR1 LNHDA and CDR2 SQIVND (reference sequence). The CDR3 protein is CASSTTGYNEQFF. CDR3 nucleotide sequence: TGTGCCAGTAGTACGACTGGATACAATGAGCAGTTCTTC.

The genes are TRBV28 and TRBJ1-2, with 10 bases that match TRBD1. CDR3 size: 14 residues. V trimming: 6 bases; J trimming: 7 bases; junction bases outside the gene matches: 8. CDR1 and CDR2 (germline): MDHEN, SYDVKM. The CDR3 DNA reads TGTGCCAGCAGCGAGACAGGGGGCGTAATTGGCTACACCTTC. It translates to CASSETGGVIGYTF.

Remarks on this clone: This specimen includes other DNA sequences encoding the same CDR3. The chain carries TRBV27 and TRBJ2-1; weak D call: TRBD2 (6 bases). Germline assignment: CDR1 MNHEY and CDR2 SMNVEV (reference sequence). V shed 2 bases and J shed 0 bases, with 8 bases lying between them. The CDR3 totals 15 residues. CDR3 sequence: CASSLSGSSYNEQFF. CDR3 bases: TGTGCCAGCAGTTTAAGCGGGTCCTCCTACAATGAGCAGTTCTTC.

The chain joins TRBV4-2 to TRBJ2-3; 7 nucleotides align to TRBD2. After removal of 0 bases from V and 0 bases from J, the junction contained 9 bases not matched to a gene. Germline values: CDR1 LGHNA, CDR2 YNFKEQ. The CDR3 sequence is 18 residues long. The CDR3 loop is CASSQDVASGGSTDTQYF. The DNA for the CDR3 is TGTGCCAGCAGCCAAGATGTCGCTAGCGGAGGTAGCACAGATACGCAGTATTTT.

A word on this clone: The junction departs from the called germline gene at one end, perhaps through a read error. This chain links TRBV5-6 with TRBJ1-2, with D maybe TRBD1 (5 bases). Per germline, CDR1 SGHDT and CDR2 YYEEEE. The CDR3 runs 14 residues. The CDR3 region is CASTLEGSLYGYTF. The CDR3 DNA follows: TGTGCCAGCACCTTGGAGGGGTCCCTCTATGGCTACACCTTC.

This chain joins TRBV5-1 and TRBJ2-1, with 8 bases fitting TRBD1. V gave up 4 bases and J gave up 4 bases; unmatched junction bases: 7. The CDR3 is 15 amino acids. Germline V CDR1 and CDR2: SGHRS, YFSETQ. The CDR3 DNA reads as TGCGCCAGCAGCCGGACAGGGATCGGGTACAATGAGCAGTTCTTC. Amino acid sequence: CASSRTGIGYNEQFF.

The V call is TRBV5-4, the J call TRBJ1-1; possible D gene TRBD1, 6 bases. Germline V gives CDR1 SGHNT, CDR2 YYREEE (reference sequence). V lost 1 base, J lost 6 bases, and 16 bases lay in between. This CDR3 has 15 residues. The CDR3 is CASSLLRTDYSEAFF. The CDR3 DNA follows: TGTGCCAGCAGCTTGCTAAGGACAGACTACTCTGAAGCTTTCTTT.

V gene TRBV5-1 combines with J gene TRBJ2-7; 9 bases are a match to TRBD1. Germline loops: CDR1 SGHRS, CDR2 YFSETQ. V dropped 3 bases and J dropped 2; count of bases not matched to a gene: 6. This CDR3 has 15 amino acids. CDR3 sequence: CASSSLGTGPYEQYF. DNA for the CDR3: TGCGCCAGCAGCTCATTAGGGACAGGGCCCTACGAGCAGTACTTC.

V gene TRBV11-2 combines with J gene TRBJ2-3; D possibly corresponds to TRBD2 (6 bases). The length of the CDR3 is 16 residues. V was pared by 0 bases and J by 0 bases, with 10 bases between. The germline V gene has CDR1 SGHAT and CDR2 FQNNGV. Here the CDR3 DNA reads TGTGCCAGCAGCTTAGATCCCCTAGCGAGCACAGATACGCAGTATTTT. Encoded protein: CASSLDPLASTDTQYF.

This sequence joins TRBV10-3 and TRBJ2-1; 9 bases line up with TRBD2. With 6 bases clipped from V and 4 bases from J, the junction kept 4 bases outside the gene matches. Germline values: CDR1 ENHRY, CDR2 SYGVKD. The CDR3 consists of 14 residues. The CDR3 here is CAISLAGEYNEQFF. DNA of the CDR3: TGTGCCATCAGCTTAGCGGGAGAATACAATGAGCAGTTCTTC.

This chain connects TRBV6-1 to TRBJ1-1, with 10 bases aligning to TRBD1. This CDR3 has 14 amino acids. V shed 6 bases and J 6 bases; nucleotides not matched to a gene: 7. Germline-derived CDR1 and CDR2 are MNHNS and SASEGT. In DNA form, the CDR3 reads TGTGCCAGCAGCGAGGGACAGGGGATGGCTGAAGCTTTCTTT. Translated, it gives CASSEGQGMAEAFF.

The chain couples TRBV7-9 to TRBJ1-1; 8 nucleotides align to TRBD1. The CDR3 is made up of 14 amino acids. Germline V gives CDR1 SEHNR, CDR2 FQNEAQ (reference sequence). Trimming took 5 bases from V and 0 from J; bases not matched to a gene: 2. CDR3 loop: CASSRQGMNTEAFF. CDR3 bases: TGTGCCAGCAGCAGACAGGGGATGAACACTGAAGCTTTCTTT.

This clone was found once. V and J are TRBV28 and TRBJ1-5; TRBD1 might be the D (6 bases). The V end lost 6 bases, the J end lost 0 bases, and 24 bases lay between the germline ends. The CDR3 contains 19 residues. Germline V lookup: CDR1 MDHEN, CDR2 SYDVKM. The CDR3 coding sequence is TGTGCCAGCAGGACTTTTCTTGGGTCGAGGACAGATAGCAATCAGCCCCAGCATTTT. Translation: CASRTFLGSRTDSNQPQHF.

The chain is built from TRBV28 and TRBJ2-7, with 8 bases aligning to TRBD2. The CDR3 is 15 amino acids. J lost 5 bases, V lost 4 bases, and 10 bases had no gene match. Germline CDR1 reads MDHEN; CDR2 reads SYDVKM. The CDR3: CASSYGGEAVDEQYF. CDR3 DNA: TGTGCCAGCAGTTACGGGGGGGAGGCTGTGGACGAGCAGTACTTC.

This chain links TRBV27 with TRBJ1-1, with TRBD1 identical over 8 bases. This CDR3 spans 12 amino acids. The germline V gene encodes CDR1 MNHEY and CDR2 SMNVEV (reference sequence). Unmatched junction bases numbered 0, after V lost 8 bases and J lost 1 base. The CDR3 DNA is TGTGCCAGCGGACAGGGGAACACTGAAGCTTTCTTT. Translated: CASGQGNTEAFF.

V usage is TRBV27 and J usage is TRBJ2-2; 7 nucleotides line up with TRBD2. The J segment lost 1 base and the V segment lost 0 bases, leaving 8 bases of the junction unmatched. This CDR3 region has 18 residues. CDR1 and CDR2 from the germline V gene are MNHEY and SMNVEV (reference sequence). The CDR3: CASSLSAALALNTGELFF. CDR3 nucleotides: TGTGCCAGCAGTTTATCAGCGGCACTAGCGTTGAACACCGGGGAGCTGTTTTTT.

This chain uses TRBV6-5 with TRBJ2-7; 13 positions agree with TRBD2. The CDR3 length is 15 residues. Losses at the gene ends were 2 bases for V and 7 bases for J; bases not matched to a gene: 5. Germline V gene sequence: CDR1 MNHEY, CDR2 SVGAGI. The CDR3 nucleotides read TGTGCCAGCAGTTACGGGACTAGCGGGATGGGAGAGCAGTACTTC. Translation: CASSYGTSGMGEQYF.

The V call is TRBV4-3, the J call TRBJ2-1, with D maybe TRBD2 (6 bases). The germline V gene has CDR1 LGHNA and CDR2 YSLEER. V lost 0 bases, J lost 2 bases, and 11 bases lay in between. The CDR3 loop spans 16 amino acids. CDR3: CASSQETWGAYNEQFF. CDR3 bases: TGCGCCAGCAGCCAAGAAACTTGGGGGGCCTACAATGAGCAGTTCTTC.

The chain uses TRBV5-4 and TRBJ1-1, with D possibly being TRBD1 (6 bases). The CDR3 runs to 12 residues. The V gene's germline CDR1 is SGHNT and CDR2 YYREEE (reference sequence). Between the trimmed V and J ends, which lost 0 bases and 11 bases, there was a span of 11 bases. This chain's CDR3 is CASSLEGGNAFF. CDR3 nucleotides: TGTGCCAGCAGCTTGGAGGGGGGGAACGCTTTCTTT.

The chain couples TRBV10-2 to TRBJ2-2, with TRBD1 matching over 12 bases. Unmatched junction bases numbered 6, after V lost 7 bases and J lost 3 bases. CDR3 length equals 16 residues. Looked up from germline, CDR1 is WSHSY and CDR2 is SAAADI. CDR3 sequence reads: CASKGTGGADTGELFF. The CDR3 DNA reads TGCGCCAGCAAAGGGACAGGGGGCGCGGACACCGGGGAGCTGTTTTTT.

This chain links TRBV30 with TRBJ2-1; 7 nucleotides align to TRBD2. The CDR3 extends over 14 amino acids. V lost 7 bases and J lost 0; bases outside the gene matches: 6. Germline assignment: CDR1 GTSNPN and CDR2 SVGIG (reference sequence). The CDR3 nucleotides are TGTGCCTCGGACCCTAGCGGCTCCTACAATGAGCAGTTCTTC. It codes for CASDPSGSYNEQFF. Variable domain in full (rest from reference TRBV30 and TRBJ2-1): SQTIHQWPATLVQPVGSPLSLECTVEGTSNPNLYWYRQAAGRGLQLLFYSVGIGQISSEVPQNLSASRPQDRQFILSSKKLLLSDSGFYLCASDPSGSYNEQFFGPGTRLTVL.